Below are 30 T cell receptor beta chains sequenced from a single sample in a study of memory CD4+ T cells and cytomegalovirus serostatus. Using immunoSEQ multiplex PCR, the repertoire was profiled, and TCRdb retains in-frame clones only, with some absent. There are tens of thousands of clones in the sample; about 81% occur only once, and 1% to 1.2% lies in the top ten. Single viable CD3+CD4+CD8-CD45RO+ cells were sorted as the memory CD4+ T cells. The specimen was memory CD4+ T cells from blood. These receptors all stem from an adult in good health and CMV-seronegative.

The chain links TRBV7-3 to TRBJ2-7; 7 nucleotides match TRBD1. This CDR3 is built from 14 residues. After removal of 4 bases from V and 7 bases from J, the junction contained 10 bases not matched to a gene. Germline values: CDR1 SGHTA, CDR2 FQGTGA. For the CDR3, the DNA is TGTGCCAGCAGCTCCCAGGGGGTAACGGGGGAGCAGTACTTC. Translation: CASSSQGVTGEQYF.

The V gene is TRBV4-2, the J gene TRBJ1-5; TRBD1 might be the D (6 bases). CDR1 is LGHNA and CDR2 is YNFKEQ in the germline V gene. This CDR3 spans 17 amino acids. Deletions cut 3 bases from V and 8 bases from J, with 23 bases between. Here the CDR3 reads CASSQTGAVNFLEPQHF. CDR3 sequence (DNA): TGTGCCAGCAGCCAGACAGGTGCCGTTAACTTCTTGGAGCCCCAGCATTTT.

V is TRBV12-5 and J is TRBJ2-7, with 8 bases aligning to TRBD1. There are 14 residues in the CDR3. Per the germline V gene, CDR1 is LGHNT and CDR2 is FRNRAP. Unmatched junction bases numbered 12, after V lost 5 bases and J lost 9 bases. The CDR3 nucleotides are TGTGCTAGTGGTAGGACAGGGATGGGGCTTGGGCAGTACTTC. Translated, it gives CASGRTGMGLGQYF.

This clone was recorded once. The V and J genes are TRBV4-1 and TRBJ1-5, with unresolved D. The CDR3 runs to 15 residues. Germline values: CDR1 MGHRA, CDR2 YSYEKL. V shed 0 bases and J shed 2 bases, with 8 bases lying between them. CDR3 sequence (DNA): TGCGCCAGCAGCCAAGAAGGCTATGGCAATCAGCCCCAGCATTTT. This encodes CASSQEGYGNQPQHF.

Note on this clone: The junction shows a germline mismatch at one end, possibly a read error. J is TRBJ2-2 and V is TRBV28, with TRBD2 matching 11 bases. The CDR3 contains 16 residues. Germline assignment: CDR1 MDHEN and CDR2 SYDVKM. CDR3 sequence: CASSPGTSGDPGKLFF. CDR3 in DNA: TGTGCCAGCAGCCCTGGGACTAGCGGAGACCCCGGGAAGCTGTTTTTT.

The V call is TRBV6-1, the J call TRBJ1-2, with D possibly TRBD1 on 5 matching bases. Deletions cut 5 bases from V and 7 bases from J, with 14 bases between. CDR3 length: 13 residues. Germline V gene sequence: CDR1 MNHNS, CDR2 SASEGT. The chain's CDR3 is CASSYGGDVGYTF. The CDR3, as DNA: TGTGCCAGCAGTTATGGGGGAGACGTTGGCTACACCTTC.

The chain employs TRBV2 and TRBJ1-5; 7 bases agree with TRBD1. The ends lost 11 bases at V and 5 bases at J; junction bases unmatched: 9. The CDR3 is 13 amino acids. Germline V gives CDR1 SNHLY, CDR2 FYNNEI. Here the CDR3 DNA reads TGTGCCGCTCGGACAGGCGATTATCAGCCCCAGCATTTT. Translated: CAARTGDYQPQHF.

The chain joins TRBV5-1 to TRBJ2-3, with 11 bases fitting TRBD2. Germline V gives CDR1 SGHRS, CDR2 YFSETQ. The ends lost 6 bases at V and 0 bases at J; junction bases unmatched: 12. This CDR3 region has 18 residues. The CDR3, as DNA: TGCGCCAGCAACGCAGGGACTAGCGGATTTTCTAGCACAGATACGCAGTATTTT. It encodes CASNAGTSGFSSTDTQYF.

The J gene is TRBJ1-1, the V gene TRBV4-3; D remains ambiguous. In germline, CDR1 is LGHNA, CDR2 YSLEER. The V and J ends lost 4 bases and 2 bases respectively, with 8 bases between them. This CDR3 spans 13 amino acids. The CDR3 DNA reads as TGCGCCAGCAGCCCAAGGTTCAACACTGAAGCTTTCTTT. It is translated as CASSPRFNTEAFF.

The DNA of the CDR3 is TGCAGCGTGGAGGGGCAGGCGAACACTGAAGCTTTCTTT. Residues: CSVEGQANTEAFF. V gene TRBV29-1 combines with J gene TRBJ1-1; tentative D call: TRBD1 (5 bases). Germline CDR1 and CDR2: SQVTM and ANQGSEA. The CDR3 totals 13 residues. Trimming cost V 6 bases and J 1 base, with 12 bases left between them.

This clone was counted only a few times. The chain couples TRBV9 to TRBJ2-1, with 13 nucleotides matching TRBD2. The germline V gene has CDR1 SGDLS and CDR2 YYNGEE. There are 15 residues in the CDR3. Losses at the gene ends were 0 bases for V and 9 bases for J; bases not matched to a gene: 3. CDR3 in amino acids: CASSVAGTSGIEQFF. The CDR3 DNA is TGTGCCAGCAGCGTAGCCGGGACTAGCGGGATTGAGCAGTTCTTC.

This clone was seen only a few times. This chain uses TRBV7-9 with TRBJ1-1; no clear D. The V gene lost 2 bases and the J gene lost 9 bases, with 10 bases spanning the gap. The CDR3 has 12 residues. Looked up from germline, CDR1 is SEHNR and CDR2 is FQNEAQ (reference sequence). CDR3 in amino acids: CASSLWESKAFF. The CDR3 DNA reads as TGTGCCAGCAGCTTATGGGAGAGCAAAGCTTTCTTT.

The chain combines TRBV5-5 with TRBJ2-7; TRBD1 might be the D (6 bases). Trimming took 2 bases from V and 0 from J, leaving 9 bases between them. This CDR3 is built from 14 residues. The germline CDR1 and CDR2 sequences are SGHKS and YYEKEE (reference sequence). Here the CDR3 DNA reads TGTGCCAGCAGCTTACAGGGAAGCTCCTACGAGCAGTACTTC. Its translation is CASSLQGSSYEQYF.

This chain uses TRBV5-1 with TRBJ1-1, with 7 bases matching TRBD1. The ends lost 6 bases at V and 5 bases at J; junction bases unmatched: 10. The V gene's germline CDR1 is SGHRS and CDR2 YFSETQ. CDR3 length equals 14 residues. This CDR3 is CASTTGAGRTEAFF. The CDR3, as DNA: TGCGCCAGCACCACAGGGGCGGGGAGAACTGAAGCTTTCTTT.

The V and J genes are TRBV10-2 and TRBJ2-2; D perhaps matches TRBD1 (6 bases). Germline-derived CDR1 and CDR2 are WSHSY and SAAADI. The CDR3 has 15 residues. V gave up 7 bases and J gave up 4 bases, with 16 bases separating them. CDR3 coding DNA: TGCGCCAGCATCGATGGGGGCAGGGCCACCGGGGAGCTGTTTTTT. It codes for CASIDGGRATGELFF.

The chain uses TRBV9 and TRBJ2-1; TRBD2 matches at 8 bases. Per germline, CDR1 SGDLS and CDR2 YYNGEE. CDR3 length: 16 amino acids. The V and J ends lost 0 bases and 4 bases, in that order; junction bases with no gene match: 6. The CDR3 DNA follows: TGTGCCAGCAGCGTAGAAATAAGCGGGGGATACAATGAGCAGTTCTTC. This translates into CASSVEISGGYNEQFF.

The chain joins TRBV19 to TRBJ2-1, with D possibly being TRBD2 (6 bases). V lost 6 bases and J lost 2, with 14 bases in between. The CDR3 has 15 residues. CDR1 is LNHDA and CDR2 is SQIVND in the germline V gene (reference sequence). The chain's CDR3 is CASRGPGVTYNEQFF. In DNA form, the CDR3 reads TGTGCCAGTAGGGGACCGGGAGTAACCTACAATGAGCAGTTCTTC.

The chain uses TRBV5-1 and TRBJ2-5; D tentatively fits TRBD1 or TRBD2 (5 bases each). V was clipped by 0 bases and J by 4 bases, with 10 bases between them. This CDR3 is 14 amino acids long. Germline-derived CDR1 and CDR2 are SGHRS and YFSETQ. The CDR3 bases are TGCGCCAGCAGCTTGGGGGACGGGCTAGAGACCCAGTACTTC. This translates into CASSLGDGLETQYF.

Concerning this clone itself: The same CDR3 can be traced to other DNA sequences in this sample. The V and J genes are TRBV28 and TRBJ1-2; D not resolved. The CDR3 loop spans 13 amino acids. Between the trimmed V and J ends, which lost 6 bases and 2 bases, there was a span of 10 bases. CDR1 is MDHEN and CDR2 is SYDVKM in the germline V gene. The CDR3 DNA is TGTGCCAGCAGCCTTACGGGGAACTATGGCTACACCTTC. As protein: CASSLTGNYGYTF.

The V and J genes are TRBV4-1 and TRBJ2-1; TRBD2 aligns across 10 bases. There are 16 residues in the CDR3. The germline V gene encodes CDR1 MGHRA and CDR2 YSYEKL. Germline trimming cut 2 bases from V and 6 bases from J; bases unmatched to any gene: 7. As DNA, the CDR3 is TGCGCCAGCAGCCAACTAGCGGGGGCGATAATCAATGAGCAGTTCTTC. This gives the protein CASSQLAGAIINEQFF.

The chain is built from TRBV7-9 and TRBJ2-2, with D unclear. Germline CDR1 SEHNR, CDR2 FQNEAQ (reference sequence). V was cut by 3 bases and J by 2 bases, with 7 bases left in between. The CDR3 is 14 residues long. The DNA of the CDR3 is TGTGCCAGCAGCTTCGCGACTAACACCGGGGAGCTGTTTTTT. This encodes CASSFATNTGELFF.

This clone was observed a handful of times. The gene calls are TRBV29-1 and TRBJ2-7; the match to TRBD2 covers 7 bases. This CDR3 contains 17 residues. The germline V gene has CDR1 SQVTM and CDR2 ANQGSEA. V lost 7 bases, J lost 3 bases, and 21 bases stayed unmatched. The CDR3 protein is CSAQSGLLGRGDYEQYF. CDR3 in DNA: TGCAGCGCCCAATCCGGATTGTTAGGCCGGGGGGACTACGAGCAGTACTTC.

In its sample, this clone was seen once. The chain is built from TRBV27 and TRBJ1-1; D is ambiguous. There are 15 residues in the CDR3. Germline V gene sequence: CDR1 MNHEY, CDR2 SMNVEV (reference sequence). The V and J ends lost 8 bases and 1 base respectively, with 17 bases between them. This CDR3 is CASYSLEAGNTEAFF. CDR3 nucleotides: TGTGCCAGCTACAGTTTGGAGGCGGGGAACACTGAAGCTTTCTTT.

The CDR3 DNA reads TGTGCCAGTAGTGTCCCGGGGACAGGGGGCCAGACCCAGTACTTC. Its protein is CASSVPGTGGQTQYF. The genes are TRBV19 and TRBJ2-5; 12 nucleotides match TRBD1. Trimming removed 5 bases from V and 6 bases from J; junction bases left unmatched: 7. Germline V lookup: CDR1 LNHDA, CDR2 SQIVND (reference sequence). The CDR3 totals 15 residues.

This clone turned up a few times. The V and J genes are TRBV2 and TRBJ2-5; D call uncertain. This CDR3 comprises 12 residues. Trimming pared 5 bases from V and 4 bases from J, leaving 8 bases between. Germline CDR1 reads SNHLY; CDR2 reads FYNNEI. CDR3: CASSLASETQYF. CDR3 in DNA: TGTGCCAGCAGTCTTGCGTCAGAGACCCAGTACTTC.

This clone was seen only a few times. This rearrangement joins TRBV18 to TRBJ2-3; 9 bases align to TRBD1. The trim removed 1 base at V and 4 bases at J, leaving 6 bases unmatched. Germline V CDR1 and CDR2: KGHSH, LQKENI. CDR3 length: 16 amino acids. The CDR3 coding sequence is TGTGCCAGCTCACCACGGGGACAGGGCGTTTCAGATACGCAGTATTTT. As protein: CASSPRGQGVSDTQYF.

The chain combines TRBV15 with TRBJ1-1; no reliable D call. Deletions cut 3 bases from V and 1 base from J, with 6 bases between. The CDR3 consists of 13 residues. Germline V CDR1 and CDR2: LNHNV, YYDKDF (reference sequence). The CDR3 region is CATSRRGNTEAFF. CDR3 nucleotide sequence: TGTGCCACCAGCAGGCGAGGGAACACTGAAGCTTTCTTT. Full variable domain (remainder filled in from reference TRBV15 and TRBJ1-1): DAMVIQNPRYQVTQFGKPVTLSCSQTLNHNVMYWYQQKSSQAPKLLFHYYDKDFNNEADTPDNFQSRRPNTSFCFLDIRSPGLGDTAMYLCATSRRGNTEAFFGQGTRLTVV.

J is TRBJ1-1 and V is TRBV14; no clear D gene. Trimming cost V 0 bases and J 1 base, with 15 bases left between them. Germline-derived CDR1 and CDR2 are SGHDN and FVKESK. The CDR3 consists of 17 residues. The CDR3 sequence is CASSQETETFSNTEAFF. CDR3 coding DNA: TGTGCCAGCAGCCAAGAAACGGAAACGTTCTCGAACACTGAAGCTTTCTTT.

This clone has a single count. The chain carries TRBV28 and TRBJ1-2; possibly TRBD1 for D (5 bases). The CDR3 runs 15 residues. V lost 3 bases and J 8 bases, leaving 19 bases between the germline ends. Germline CDR1 reads MDHEN; CDR2 reads SYDVKM. CDR3 in amino acids: CASSFSGTGARGYTF. CDR3 in DNA: TGTGCCAGCAGTTTCTCCGGGACGGGCGCACGGGGCTACACCTTC.

This rearrangement joins TRBV18 to TRBJ1-1; no reliable D call. This CDR3 spans 15 amino acids. Germline V gene lookup returns CDR1 KGHSH and CDR2 LQKENI. V lost 4 bases and J lost 5, with 17 bases in between. The CDR3 reads CASSQNAGMGTEAFF. CDR3 nucleotide sequence: TGTGCCAGCTCACAAAATGCGGGGATGGGAACTGAAGCTTTCTTT. Together with reference TRBV18 and TRBJ1-1, the CDR3 gives the full variable domain: NAGVMQNPRHLVRRRGQEARLRCSPMKGHSHVYWYRQLPEEGLKFMVYLQKENIIDESGMPKERFSAEFPKEGPSILRIQQVVRGDSAAYFCASSQNAGMGTEAFFGQGTRLTVV.